The 22 T cell receptor beta chains reported below all come from one sample, sequenced in a study of CD8 T cells in ankylosing spondylitis. For these receptors, no antigen is known. TCRdb itself ran the 5' RACE reads through MiXCR, one entry per CDR3 protein. The profile shows fewer than 550,000 distinct CDR3 sequences, approximately 5.3% of them singletons. Study observations and caveats: Ankylosing spondylitis blood seemed to carry a telltale TCR beta motif made of fewer than ten highly homologous variants.

The sequencing input was blood, either unsorted or a sorted T cell fraction (not recorded which). Source of these receptors: a male donor with ankylosing spondylitis.

The sample holds many counts of this clonotype. This sequence joins TRBV4-3 and TRBJ2-2; 11 bases line up with TRBD2. V dropped 1 base and J dropped 13; count of bases not matched to a gene: 5. The V gene's germline CDR1 is LGHNA and CDR2 YSLEER. The CDR3 sequence is 14 residues long. The CDR3 here is CASSQASGRRGLFF. As DNA, the CDR3 is TGCGCCAGCAGCCAAGCTAGCGGGAGGCGGGGGCTGTTTTTT.

The J gene is TRBJ2-1, the V gene TRBV3-1; 15 bases align to TRBD2. Unmatched junction bases numbered 3, after V lost 1 base and J lost 8 bases. In germline, CDR1 is LGHDT, CDR2 YNNKEL (reference sequence). The CDR3 totals 16 residues. This CDR3 is CASSQGTSGRADEQFF. The CDR3 nucleotides are TGTGCCAGCAGCCAAGGGACTAGCGGGAGGGCCGATGAGCAGTTCTTC.

V usage is TRBV10-1 and J usage is TRBJ2-1; a weak D match, TRBD2 (6 bases). The CDR3 spans 15 residues. Germline V gene sequence: CDR1 WNHNN, CDR2 SYGVQD (reference sequence). V lost 5 bases and J lost 7, with 18 bases in between. In nucleotides, the CDR3 is TGCGCCAGCAGTCGGCAGGGAGGCTTGCCGAATGAGCAGTTCTTC. Protein product: CASSRQGGLPNEQFF.

This clonotype was counted at least ten times. The rearrangement joins TRBV5-5 to TRBJ2-1; 8 bases map to TRBD1. J was trimmed by 9 bases and V by 0 bases; bases with no gene match: 8. The CDR3 length is 15 residues. Looked up from germline, CDR1 is SGHKS and CDR2 is YYEKEE (reference sequence). The CDR3 region is CASSLDGDRGSEQFF. In DNA, the CDR3 is TGTGCCAGCAGCTTGGATGGAGACAGGGGCAGTGAGCAGTTCTTC.

This clonotype was seen ten or more times. V and J are TRBV12-3 or TRBV12-4 and TRBJ1-5; D may be TRBD1 (5 bases). This CDR3 region has 16 residues. Trimming stripped 5 bases from V and 3 bases from J, with 17 bases between. CDR3 amino acids: CASSPSGGGNNQPQHF. In nucleotides, the CDR3 is TGTGCCAGCAGTCCCAGTGGGGGGGGAAACAATCAGCCCCAGCATTTT.

This clonotype was seen many times. V usage is TRBV7-2 and J usage is TRBJ2-5, with 7 bases aligning to TRBD1. The CDR3 length is 14 residues. Germline CDR1 and CDR2: SGHTA and FQGNSA. Germline trimming cut 3 bases from V and 5 bases from J; bases unmatched to any gene: 6. As DNA, the CDR3 is TGTGCCAGCAGCTTGAGACAGGGTTCGGAGACCCAGTACTTC. Protein product: CASSLRQGSETQYF.

This clonotype was seen many times. V gene TRBV6-5 combines with J gene TRBJ2-1; 7 nucleotides align to TRBD2. The CDR3 covers 16 residues. Germline CDR1 MNHEY, CDR2 SVGAGI. V shed 3 bases and J 0 bases; nucleotides not matched to a gene: 5. CDR3 loop: CASSYDGRSSYNEQFF. The CDR3 DNA follows: TGTGCCAGCAGTTATGACGGGAGGAGCTCCTACAATGAGCAGTTCTTC.

This clonotype was recorded many times. The chain recombines TRBV7-2 with TRBJ2-3, with D perhaps TRBD1 (7 bases). Trimming shortened V by 6 bases and J by 8 bases, and 18 bases separated the two germline ends. The germline CDR1 and CDR2 sequences are SGHTA and FQGNSA. The CDR3 is made up of 14 amino acids. In DNA, the CDR3 is TGTGCCAGCAGTACAGGGATCCAGGGGGGTACGCAGTATTTT. Translated: CASSTGIQGGTQYF.

This clonotype was detected ten times or more. The chain joins TRBV5-1 to TRBJ2-1; tentatively, D is TRBD2 (5 bases). The CDR3 has 15 residues. The germline V gene encodes CDR1 SGHRS and CDR2 YFSETQ. Trimming took 2 bases from V and 11 from J, leaving 20 bases between them. The DNA of the CDR3 is TGCGCCAGCAGCTTAAGCCAGGTGAGGGTGAGACAGCAGTTCTTC. Translating it yields CASSLSQVRVRQQFF.

This clonotype has ten or more counts. The chain carries TRBV7-2 and TRBJ1-1, with 8 nucleotides matching TRBD1. The trim removed 3 bases at V and 0 bases at J, leaving 6 bases unmatched. The CDR3 has 16 residues. Germline CDR1 SGHTA, CDR2 FQGNSA. CDR3 sequence reads: CASSFQGARMNTEAFF. In DNA form, the CDR3 reads TGTGCCAGCAGCTTTCAGGGGGCGCGCATGAACACTGAAGCTTTCTTT.

This clonotype was observed at least ten times. J is TRBJ1-1 and V is TRBV7-2; 7 bases are shared with TRBD1. In germline, CDR1 is SGHTA, CDR2 FQGNSA. The length of the CDR3 is 12 residues. After removal of 4 bases from V and 7 bases from J, the junction contained 3 bases not matched to a gene. The CDR3 region is CASSSRGGEAFF. The CDR3 DNA reads as TGTGCCAGCAGCTCCAGGGGGGGTGAAGCTTTCTTT.

This clonotype was observed at least ten times. The chain recombines TRBV20-1 with TRBJ1-2, with TRBD1 identical over 8 bases. The length of the CDR3 is 12 residues. J lost 3 bases, V lost 6 bases, and 3 bases had no gene match. Germline CDR1 reads DFQATT; CDR2 reads SNEGSKA (reference sequence). This CDR3 is CSAPDRDYGYTF. CDR3 coding DNA: TGCAGTGCGCCGGACAGGGACTATGGCTACACCTTC.

This clonotype has a handful of counts. The J gene is TRBJ2-3, the V gene TRBV7-2, with D perhaps TRBD1 (6 bases). With 5 bases removed from V and 3 bases from J, the gap between germline ends came to 9 bases. The length of the CDR3 is 13 residues. Germline V gene sequence: CDR1 SGHTA, CDR2 FQGNSA. CDR3 in DNA: TGTGCCAGCAGCACCGACAGGACAGATACGCAGTATTTT. Translating it yields CASSTDRTDTQYF. The whole variable domain, filled in from reference TRBV7-2 and TRBJ2-3, reads GAGVSQSPSNKVTEKGKDVELRCDPISGHTALYWYRQSLGQGLEFLIYFQGNSAPDKSGLPSDRFSAERTGGSVSTLTIQRTQQEDSAVYLCASSTDRTDTQYFGPGTRLTVL.

This clonotype was detected ten times or more. The chain combines TRBV20-1 with TRBJ2-1; 10 bases agree with TRBD2. J was trimmed by 5 bases and V by 3 bases; bases with no gene match: 1. Germline values: CDR1 DFQATT, CDR2 SNEGSKA (reference sequence). The CDR3 has 13 residues. CDR3 loop: CSARGTSDNEQFF. The CDR3 DNA sequence: TGCAGTGCTAGGGGGACTAGCGACAATGAGCAGTTCTTC.

The rearrangement uses TRBV6-2 or TRBV6-3 and TRBJ2-7, with 11 bases aligning to TRBD1. Trimming at V came to 6 bases and at J to 3 bases, leaving 7 bases not matched to a gene. Germline V CDR1 and CDR2: MNHEY, SVGEGT. The CDR3 is 15 residues long. This CDR3 is CASRAGQGAFYEQYF. Here the CDR3 DNA reads TGTGCCAGCAGAGCTGGACAGGGGGCCTTCTACGAGCAGTACTTC.

This chain connects TRBV5-1 to TRBJ2-5; 7 nucleotides agree with TRBD1. Losses at the gene ends were 2 bases for V and 2 bases for J; bases not matched to a gene: 9. Per the germline V gene, CDR1 is SGHRS and CDR2 is YFSETQ. This CDR3 has 16 amino acids. The CDR3 spells CASSFGTATLQETQYF. Here the CDR3 DNA reads TGCGCCAGCAGCTTTGGGACAGCAACTCTTCAAGAGACCCAGTACTTC.

This clonotype has only a few counts. This sequence joins TRBV20-1 and TRBJ2-7; D might be TRBD2 (5 bases). Germline CDR1 and CDR2: DFQATT and SNEGSKA (reference sequence). Deletions cut 0 bases from V and 0 bases from J, with 21 bases between. The CDR3 extends over 18 amino acids. The CDR3 sequence is CSARDSSRAGVSSYEQYF. The CDR3 nucleotides are TGCAGTGCTAGAGATTCCAGTCGGGCCGGGGTCAGCTCCTACGAGCAGTACTTC.

This clonotype was seen only a few times. The V gene is TRBV6-1, the J gene TRBJ1-6, with D perhaps matching TRBD1 (5 bases). The CDR3 sequence is 13 residues long. The germline V gene has CDR1 MNHNS and CDR2 SASEGT. V shed 5 bases and J shed 9 bases, with 11 bases lying between them. CDR3: CASSQGRFSPLHF. The CDR3 DNA reads as TGTGCCAGCAGTCAGGGCAGGTTTTCACCCCTCCACTTT.

This clonotype was seen repeatedly, ten times or more. The chain employs TRBV7-2 and TRBJ2-3, with D possibly being TRBD1 (5 bases). The CDR3 consists of 14 residues. Trimming took off 5 bases at V and 1 base at J, with 10 bases between the two ends. CDR1 SGHTA and CDR2 FQGNSA come from the germline V gene. The CDR3: CASSTLGRTDTQYF. The CDR3 DNA is TGTGCCAGCAGCACTCTGGGGCGCACAGATACGCAGTATTTT.

This clonotype was seen a handful of times. This chain connects TRBV20-1 to TRBJ2-5; 8 nucleotides line up with TRBD1. CDR1 DFQATT and CDR2 SNEGSKA come from the germline V gene (reference sequence). Trimming cost V 3 bases and J 4 bases; bases outside gene matches: 4. This CDR3 region has 13 residues. The DNA of the CDR3 is TGCAGTGCTAGGGACAGGGAAATAGAGACCCAGTACTTC. Its protein is CSARDREIETQYF.

This clonotype was picked up many times. The chain combines TRBV5-1 with TRBJ2-2, with D possibly being TRBD2 (5 bases). CDR1 and CDR2 from the germline V gene are SGHRS and YFSETQ. The V end was cut by 5 bases, the J end by 5 bases, with 13 bases between. The CDR3 totals 14 residues. The CDR3 DNA reads as TGCGCCAGCAGTGCCGACCCGGGGACCGGGGAGCTGTTTTTT. Translation gives CASSADPGTGELFF.

The rearrangement links TRBV5-1 to TRBJ2-5; the D gene is possibly TRBD1 (6 bases). V was pared by 7 bases and J by 2 bases, with 15 bases between. CDR1 SGHRS and CDR2 YFSETQ come from the germline V gene. The length of the CDR3 is 14 residues. The CDR3 coding sequence is TGCGCCAGCGCCCCGGGACAAGGTCAAGAGACCCAGTACTTC. Residues: CASAPGQGQETQYF.